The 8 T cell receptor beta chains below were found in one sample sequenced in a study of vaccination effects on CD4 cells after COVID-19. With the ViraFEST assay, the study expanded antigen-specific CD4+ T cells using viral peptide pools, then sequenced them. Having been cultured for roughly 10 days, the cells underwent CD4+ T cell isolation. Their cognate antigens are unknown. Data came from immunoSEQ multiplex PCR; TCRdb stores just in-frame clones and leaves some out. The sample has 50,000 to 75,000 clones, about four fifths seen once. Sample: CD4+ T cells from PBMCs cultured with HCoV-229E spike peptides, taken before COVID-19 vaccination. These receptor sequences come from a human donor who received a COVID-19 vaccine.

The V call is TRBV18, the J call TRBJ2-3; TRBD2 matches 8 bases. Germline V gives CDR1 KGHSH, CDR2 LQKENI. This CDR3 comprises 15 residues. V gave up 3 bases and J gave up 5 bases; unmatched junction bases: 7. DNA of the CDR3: TGTGCCAGCTCACCTACCGGGGGGGAGTTAGATACGCAGTATTTT. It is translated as CASSPTGGELDTQYF.

In DNA, the CDR3 is TGTGCCAGTATGAAAGTGTCTGAAGCTTTCTTT. Translation gives CASMKVSEAFF. The chain is built from TRBV19 and TRBJ1-1, with unresolved D. CDR1 LNHDA and CDR2 SQIVND come from the germline V gene (reference sequence). The CDR3 loop spans 11 amino acids. Trimming took off 7 bases at V and 6 bases at J, with 9 bases between the two ends.

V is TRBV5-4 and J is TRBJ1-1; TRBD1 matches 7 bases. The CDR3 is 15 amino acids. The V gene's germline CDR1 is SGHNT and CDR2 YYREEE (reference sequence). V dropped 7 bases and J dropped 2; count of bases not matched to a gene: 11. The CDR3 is CASRGRTGTNTEAFF. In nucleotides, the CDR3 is TGTGCCAGCCGAGGGCGGACAGGAACTAACACTGAAGCTTTCTTT.

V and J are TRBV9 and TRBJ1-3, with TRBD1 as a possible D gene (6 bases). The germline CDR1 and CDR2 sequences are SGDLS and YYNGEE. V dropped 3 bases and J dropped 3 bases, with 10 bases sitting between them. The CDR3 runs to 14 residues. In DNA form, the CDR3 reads TGTGCCAGCAGCGACACAGGGTTTGGAAACACCATATATTTT. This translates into CASSDTGFGNTIYF.

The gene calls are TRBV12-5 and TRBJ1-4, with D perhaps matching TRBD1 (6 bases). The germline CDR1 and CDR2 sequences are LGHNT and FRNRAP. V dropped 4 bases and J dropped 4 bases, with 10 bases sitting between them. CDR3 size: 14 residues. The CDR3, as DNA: TGTGCTAGTGGTTCTGGACAGAGTAATGAAAAACTGTTTTTT. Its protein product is CASGSGQSNEKLFF. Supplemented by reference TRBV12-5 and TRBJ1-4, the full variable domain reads DARVTQTPRHKVTEMGQEVTMRCQPILGHNTVFWYRQTMMQGLELLAYFRNRAPLDDSGMPKDRFSAEMPDATLATLKIQPSEPRDSAVYFCASGSGQSNEKLFFGSGTQLSVL.

This CDR3 reads CASSLQGSSDTEAFF. CDR3 bases: TGTGCCAGCAGTCTCCAGGGATCCTCGGATACTGAAGCTTTCTTT. The chain uses TRBV6-6 and TRBJ1-1; possibly TRBD1 for D (5 bases). The CDR3 covers 15 residues. Germline V lookup: CDR1 MNHNY, CDR2 SVGAGI (reference sequence). Trimming pared 5 bases from V and 5 bases from J, leaving 18 bases between.

CDR3 sequence (DNA): TGCGCCAGCAGCCAGGGACTAGCGGCGTACAATGAGCAGTTCTTC. It encodes CASSQGLAAYNEQFF. The chain recombines TRBV10-1 with TRBJ2-1; 11 nucleotides line up with TRBD2. CDR1 and CDR2 from the germline V gene are WNHNN and SYGVQD (reference sequence). V trimming: 6 bases; J trimming: 4 bases; junction bases outside the gene matches: 5. CDR3 size: 15 residues.

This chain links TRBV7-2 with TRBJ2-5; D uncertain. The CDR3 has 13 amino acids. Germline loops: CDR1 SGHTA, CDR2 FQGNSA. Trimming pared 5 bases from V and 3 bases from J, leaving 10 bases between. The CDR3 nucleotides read TGTGCCAGCAGCCCAAACATGGAAGAGACCCAGTACTTC. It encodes CASSPNMEETQYF.